Listed below are T cell receptor beta chains from one sample, sequenced in a study of T cell responses to AZD1222 COVID-19 vaccine. The assay was immunoSEQ multiplex PCR, and TCRdb's table has in-frame clones only and misses some. The sample records 40,000 to 65,000 clones, roughly 80% being singletons. This material consisted of peripheral blood, taken on day 0 of AZD1222 vaccination. The source is an adult in good health. Each CDR3 is given with its conserved first and last residue. D genes are given only for firm matches. Only part of the rows carry a size: once, few, many, or a class if the clone is expanded.

>TRBV27|-|TRBD2|TRBJ2-1
TGTGCCAGCAAAACAAAAGCGGGAGTGAATGAGCAGTTCTTC
CASKTKAGVNEQFF
>TRBV24-1|-|TRBD2|TRBJ2-1
TGTGCCACCAGTGTCGGGACTAGCGGGAGCGATGAGCAGTTCTTC
CATSVGTSGSDEQFF
>TRBV30|once|-|TRBJ1-1
TGTGCCTGGAGCTTCTTAGGGGGAGAGAACACTGAAGCTTTCTTT
CAWSFLGGENTEAFF
>TRBV7-2|-|-|TRBJ2-1
TGTGCCAGCAGCTCGTACTCGAGCTATGAGCAGTTCTTC
CASSSYSSYEQFF
>TRBV15|-|TRBD2|TRBJ2-1
TGTGCCACCAGCAGTCGATCCGGGACTAACCTTAGGGGCTCCTACAATGAGCAGTTCTTC
CATSSRSGTNLRGSYNEQFF
>TRBV5-1|-|-|TRBJ2-1
TGCGCCAGCAGCCACACAACTAGCTCCTACAATGAGCAGTTCTTC
CASSHTTSSYNEQFF
>TRBV7-9|-|TRBD2|TRBJ2-2
TGTGCCAGCAGCTCCAAGGGACTAGCGCCCAACACCGGGGAGCTGTTTTTT
CASSSKGLAPNTGELFF
>TRBV14|-|-|TRBJ1-6
TGTGCCAGCAGCCAAGTACTATCACCCCTCCACTTT
CASSQVLSPLHF
>TRBV4-3|-|TRBD1|TRBJ1-1
TGCGCCAGCAGCCAGGACCGCAGGGGGCGGGGGAACACTGAAGCTTTCTTT
CASSQDRRGRGNTEAFF
>TRBV7-2|-|-|TRBJ2-5
TGTGCCAGCAGCTTAGCGGGCAGGGATGAGACCCAGTACTTC
CASSLAGRDETQYF
>TRBV19|-|TRBD1|TRBJ1-5
TGTGCCAGTAGTATCTTCCTCGCCTACAGGGGACACGGGGGGGGCAATCAGCCCCAGCATTTT
CASSIFLAYRGHGGGNQPQHF
>TRBV11-3|-|TRBD2|TRBJ2-1
TGTGCCAGCAGCCTCGGACTAGCGGGCGAGCAGTTCTTC
CASSLGLAGEQFF